This T cell receptor beta chain is drawn from a study of cytomegalovirus exposure and HLA in healthy donors. Study observations and caveats: About 90% or about 30% of the time was how often most TCR beta V segments were productive, according to an earlier analysis. Despite most TCR sequences being rare, some public TCRs occurred in many donors. The Asian-associated ancestry cluster reportedly had fewer N-insertions than the 666-donor mean in a later analysis. In terms of immune exposure information, only CMV serostatus was available.

About this clone itself: Antigen unknown. The junction differs from germline at one of its ends, possibly a read error.

PCR primers comprised 60 Vbeta and 13 Jbeta primers. Here immunoSEQ multiplex PCR was the method, and the copy in TCRdb shows in-frame clones only, minus some. The sample carries around 110,000 clones, nearly 75% recorded once. From germline, CDR1 is GTSNPN and CDR2 SVGIG (reference sequence). The CDR3 has 13 residues. Material: PBMCs. V gene TRBV30 combines with J gene TRBJ1-6; TRBD1 aligns across 8 bases. The source is a man aged 25 to 45 in good health and CMV-seropositive. The chain's CDR3 is CAASGGSYPPLHF. As DNA, the CDR3 is TGTGCAGCTTCAGGGGGCTCGTATCCACCCCTCCACTTC.